Presented here are 24 T cell receptor beta chains from one specimen sequenced in a study of breast tumors, draining lymph nodes, adjacent tissues. TCRdb fed the multiplex PCR reads into MiXCR, producing one record per CDR3 protein. The sample lists about 230,000 distinct CDR3 sequences, approximately 30% occurring once. Axillary draining lymph nodes of breast cancer patients supplied the node samples. Specimen: axillary lymph node tissue. The receptors come from a female donor with breast cancer. Some clones in this sample may be carry-over from other donors' samples.

This clonotype was seen repeatedly, ten times or more. The chain employs TRBV7-3 and TRBJ2-3; D gene uncertain. V lost 5 bases, J lost 8 bases, and 14 bases lay in between. CDR1 SGHTA and CDR2 FQGTGA come from the germline V gene. The CDR3 runs 13 residues. The CDR3 coding sequence is TGTGCCAGCAGCCCCGGTCCTTACGGTACGCAGTATTTT. This encodes CASSPGPYGTQYF. Drawing the rest from reference TRBV7-3 and TRBJ2-3, the complete variable domain is GAGVSQTPSNKVTEKGKYVELRCDPISGHTALYWYRQSLGQGPEFLIYFQGTGAADDSGLPNDRFFAVRPEGSVSTLKIQRTERGDSAVYLCASSPGPYGTQYFGPGTRLTVL.

This clonotype showed up many times. V usage is TRBV20-1 and J usage is TRBJ2-5; 7 nucleotides line up with TRBD2. CDR1 is DFQATT and CDR2 is SNEGSKA in the germline V gene (reference sequence). Unmatched junction bases numbered 12, after V lost 3 bases and J lost 5 bases. The CDR3 totals 15 residues. As DNA, the CDR3 is TGCAGTGCTAGCCGGGACTATCGGTATCAGGAGACCCAGTACTTC. It is translated as CSASRDYRYQETQYF.

This clonotype has a count of ten or more. The chain joins TRBV20-1 to TRBJ2-7, with 8 nucleotides matching TRBD2. The CDR3 runs 14 residues. CDR1 is DFQATT, CDR2 SNEGSKA, per germline (reference sequence). Losses at the gene ends were 3 bases for V and 1 base for J; bases not matched to a gene: 5. The CDR3 DNA reads TGCAGTGCTAGTAGCGGGGCCCTTTCCTACGAGCAGTACTTC. Its protein product is CSASSGALSYEQYF.

The chain combines TRBV7-9 with TRBJ1-1, with 7 bases that match TRBD1. CDR1 and CDR2 from the germline V gene are SEHNR and FQNEAQ (reference sequence). This CDR3 comprises 14 residues. With 5 bases clipped from V and 1 base from J, the junction kept 4 bases outside the gene matches. CDR3 sequence (DNA): TGTGCCAGCAGCCTAAAGGGGGCGAACACTGAAGCTTTCTTT. Its translation is CASSLKGANTEAFF.

This clonotype was seen ten or more times. The chain has TRBV4-1 and TRBJ1-2, with D perhaps matching TRBD1 (5 bases). The V end was cut by 3 bases, the J end by 8 bases, with 16 bases between. From germline, CDR1 is MGHRA and CDR2 YSYEKL. CDR3 length: 14 amino acids. In DNA, the CDR3 is TGCGCCAGCAGCCACCGCAGGGAGAGTGGCGGCTACACCTTC. Translation gives CASSHRRESGGYTF.

This clonotype came up many times. The rearrangement links TRBV7-9 to TRBJ2-7; D gene unclear. Germline CDR1 is SEHNR and CDR2 is FQNEAQ (reference sequence). The CDR3 runs 13 residues. Trimming removed 1 base from V and 2 bases from J, with 6 bases in between. The CDR3 DNA sequence: TGTGCCAGCAGCTTAGACTTTACCTACGAGCAGTACTTC. Amino acid sequence: CASSLDFTYEQYF.

A remark on this clonotype: The CDR3 carries no conserved terminal phenylalanine or tryptophan, so it likely arises from a read error. The chain has TRBV20-1 and TRBJ2-1, with D perhaps TRBD2 (6 bases). Trimming removed 0 bases at V and 11 bases at J, with 26 bases between. This CDR3 has 17 amino acids. Germline V CDR1 and CDR2: DFQATT, SNEGSKA (reference sequence). CDR3 sequence: CSARDRRTLAEGRKQFL. The CDR3 nucleotides read TGCAGTGCTAGAGATCGGAGGACCTTAGCGGAAGGCCGGAAGCAGTTCCTC.

This clonotype was detected a few times. V usage is TRBV28 and J usage is TRBJ1-4; 9 bases line up with TRBD1. Germline V CDR1 and CDR2: MDHEN, SYDVKM. J lost 8 bases, V lost 8 bases, and 9 bases had no gene match. This CDR3 region has 14 residues. CDR3 sequence reads: CASRDRGRVEKLFF. The CDR3 DNA reads as TGTGCCAGCCGCGACAGGGGGAGGGTAGAAAAACTGTTTTTT. Supplemented by reference TRBV28 and TRBJ1-4, the full variable domain reads DVKVTQSSRYLVKRTGEKVFLECVQDMDHENMFWYRQDPGLGLRLIYFSYDVKMKEKGDIPEGYSVSREKKERFSLILESASTNQTSMYLCASRDRGRVEKLFFGSGTQLSVL.

This clonotype has at least ten counts. The rearrangement uses TRBV28 and TRBJ2-2, with D uncertain. CDR1 is MDHEN and CDR2 is SYDVKM in the germline V gene. The ends were cut back, 6 bases at V and 2 bases at J, with 7 bases in the middle. CDR3 length: 13 residues. The CDR3 coding sequence is TGTGCCAGCAGCTTTTCTAACACCGGGGAGCTGTTTTTT. Translated, it gives CASSFSNTGELFF.

In its sample, this clonotype was seen many times. V and J are TRBV7-3 and TRBJ2-7; D might be TRBD2 (5 bases). V was clipped by 4 bases and J by 7 bases, with 14 bases between them. The CDR3 sequence is 13 residues long. In germline, CDR1 is SGHTA, CDR2 FQGTGA. The CDR3 protein is CASSSQTGGEQYF. CDR3 in DNA: TGTGCCAGCAGCTCACAGACGGGCGGGGAGCAGTACTTC. The full variable domain, its missing parts supplied by reference TRBV7-3 and TRBJ2-7, is GAGVSQTPSNKVTEKGKYVELRCDPISGHTALYWYRQSLGQGPEFLIYFQGTGAADDSGLPNDRFFAVRPEGSVSTLKIQRTERGDSAVYLCASSSQTGGEQYFGPGTRLTVT.

A note on this clonotype: A much more abundant neighbour one base away suggests this may be a read error. The chain is built from TRBV6-1 and TRBJ1-5; D possibly corresponds to TRBD1 (6 bases). The CDR3 loop spans 15 amino acids. Germline-derived CDR1 and CDR2 are MNHNS and SASEGT. CDR3 sequence: CASSTRGVSDQPQHF. CDR3 DNA: TGTGCCAGCAGTACCAGGGGTGTTAGCGATCAGCCCCAGCATTTT.

Here the CDR3 reads CASSLGHAGSYGQGFSDIQYF. CDR3 nucleotides: TGTGCCAGCAGCTTAGGGCACGCAGGATCCTATGGACAGGGTTTTTCAGACATTCAGTACTTC. This chain links TRBV5-5 with TRBJ2-4; TRBD1 matches 8 bases. CDR3 size: 21 residues. The ends lost 2 bases at V and 8 bases at J; junction bases unmatched: 27. Germline values: CDR1 SGHKS, CDR2 YYEKEE (reference sequence).

This clonotype was counted many times. The gene calls are TRBV18 and TRBJ2-7, with D possibly matching TRBD2 (5 bases). V lost 2 bases to trimming and J lost 2 bases, with 16 bases between them. Germline V CDR1 and CDR2: KGHSH, LQKENI. The CDR3 length is 16 residues. The CDR3 DNA reads as TGTGCCAGCTCACCAGCATCGCGGGCCCGCGCCTACGAGCAGTACTTC. It encodes CASSPASRARAYEQYF. Looking up the rest from reference TRBV18 and TRBJ2-7 gives the full variable domain: NAGVMQNPRHLVRRRGQEARLRCSPMKGHSHVYWYRQLPEEGLKFMVYLQKENIIDESGMPKERFSAEFPKEGPSILRIQQVVRGDSAAYFCASSPASRARAYEQYFGPGTRLTVT.

In this sample, this clonotype turned up many times. This chain links TRBV6-2 or TRBV6-3 with TRBJ1-4, with no clear D. The V end was cut by 4 bases, the J end by 8 bases, with 8 bases between. This CDR3 region has 12 residues. The germline V gene encodes CDR1 MNHEY and CDR2 SVGEGT. The CDR3 sequence: CASSSSGEKLFF. DNA of the CDR3: TGTGCCAGCAGTTCGTCGGGGGAAAAACTGTTTTTT.

The chain combines TRBV30 with TRBJ1-6, with TRBD1 as a possible D gene (6 bases). The CDR3 loop spans 14 amino acids. Trimming cost V 5 bases and J 7 bases, with 15 bases left between them. Germline assignment: CDR1 GTSNPN and CDR2 SVGIG (reference sequence). The DNA of the CDR3 is TGTGCCTGGGACCTAGGAGGGGGGAATTCACCCCTCCACTTT. This gives the protein CAWDLGGGNSPLHF.

This chain connects TRBV9 to TRBJ2-3; TRBD2 might be the D (7 bases). CDR3 length: 14 amino acids. Trimming cost V 4 bases and J 3 bases, with 12 bases left between them. Germline lookup yields CDR1 SGDLS and CDR2 YYNGEE. The CDR3 sequence: CASSRRGGTDTQYF. The DNA of the CDR3 is TGTGCCAGCAGCCGGAGGGGGGGGACAGATACGCAGTATTTT.

A note on this clonotype: This may come from a read error, since a much larger clone is one base off. The rearrangement links TRBV30 to TRBJ2-1, with D possibly matching TRBD2 (6 bases). Germline CDR1 is GTSNPN and CDR2 is SVGIG (reference sequence). The CDR3 consists of 13 residues. Between the trimmed V and J ends, which lost 3 bases and 7 bases, there was a span of 13 bases. The CDR3 coding sequence is TGTGCCTGGAGGGGGAGGTGTTTAAATGAGCAGTTCTTC. It specifies CAWRGRCLNEQFF. Looking up the rest from reference TRBV30 and TRBJ2-1 gives the full variable domain: SQTIHQWPATLVQPVGSPLSLECTVEGTSNPNLYWYRQAAGRGLQLLFYSVGIGQISSEVPQNLSASRPQDRQFILSSKKLLLSDSGFYLCAWRGRCLNEQFFGPGTRLTVL.

V and J are TRBV24-1 and TRBJ1-6; D might be TRBD1 (6 bases). Per the germline V gene, CDR1 is KGHDR and CDR2 is SFDVKD. This CDR3 is 15 amino acids long. The germline V and J ends were trimmed by 7 bases and 3 bases, with 12 bases remaining between them. This CDR3 reads CATRPRDIYNSPLHF. The CDR3 DNA follows: TGTGCCACCAGACCCCGGGACATCTATAATTCACCCCTCCACTTT.

The chain is built from TRBV9 and TRBJ1-4; a possible D gene is TRBD1 (5 bases). The germline gives CDR1 SGDLS, CDR2 YYNGEE. With 3 bases removed from V and 0 bases from J, the gap between germline ends came to 15 bases. The CDR3 loop spans 17 amino acids. As DNA, the CDR3 is TGTGCCAGCAGCGAAACAGGCTCCTCTGCAACTAATGAAAAACTGTTTTTT. It yields the protein CASSETGSSATNEKLFF.

This clonotype was found a few times. A single base separates this from a much larger clone, so it may be a read error. This rearrangement joins TRBV6-1 to TRBJ2-7; 7 positions agree with TRBD1. The CDR3 has 14 residues. Germline-derived CDR1 and CDR2 are MNHNS and SASEGT. The V and J ends lost 4 bases and 6 bases, in that order; junction bases with no gene match: 9. CDR3 region: CASSVEGAVGEQYF. DNA of the CDR3: TGTGCCAGCAGTGTCGAGGGGGCGGTGGGCGAGCAGTACTTC.

About this clonotype itself: A much larger clone differs from this one at a single base, so this may be a read error. The J gene is TRBJ1-1, the V gene TRBV7-3; weak D call: TRBD1 (6 bases). Germline V CDR1 and CDR2: SGHTA, FQGTGA. CDR3 length equals 14 residues. V was shortened by 2 bases and J by 10 bases, with 17 bases between the two germline ends. In DNA form, the CDR3 reads TGTGCCAGCAGCTTAGCGGCAGGGGTCGCGGGAGCTTTCTTT. Its protein product is CASSLAAGVAGAFF.

This clonotype was observed at least ten times. The rearrangement joins TRBV18 to TRBJ2-3; D gene unclear. The V end lost 3 bases, the J end lost 4 bases, and 2 bases lay between the germline ends. Germline V gives CDR1 KGHSH, CDR2 LQKENI. The length of the CDR3 is 11 residues. In nucleotides, the CDR3 is TGTGCCAGCTCACCTTCAGATACGCAGTATTTT. Translation: CASSPSDTQYF.

This clonotype showed up many times. V and J are TRBV6-1 and TRBJ1-3; TRBD1 might be the D (5 bases). The CDR3 is 15 residues long. V lost 5 bases to trimming and J lost 1 base, with 12 bases between them. Looked up from germline, CDR1 is MNHNS and CDR2 is SASEGT. The CDR3 sequence: CASSSPQASGNTIYF. DNA for the CDR3: TGTGCCAGCAGTAGCCCACAGGCATCTGGAAACACCATATATTTT.

This clonotype was seen many times. V gene TRBV3-1 combines with J gene TRBJ2-5; D may be TRBD1 or TRBD2 (5 bases each). The germline CDR1 and CDR2 sequences are LGHDT and YNNKEL (reference sequence). V was trimmed by 2 bases and J by 4 bases, leaving 11 bases between them. This CDR3 region has 14 residues. CDR3 coding DNA: TGTGCCAGCAGCCAATTTCAGGGACGAGAGACCCAGTACTTC. Encoded protein: CASSQFQGRETQYF.